One and the same sample provided the 25 T cell receptor beta chains below, sequenced in a study of shared clonotypes between healthy human individuals. Produced via immunoSEQ multiplex PCR; TCRdb's table is partial and in-frame only. The sample has about 520,000 clones; about 72% are singletons. Sample: PBMCs. The receptor set was obtained from a woman aged 40 to 55 in good health. Some clones in this sample may be carry-over from other donors' samples.

V is TRBV6-5 and J is TRBJ2-7; 8 bases are shared with TRBD1. The V segment lost 6 bases and the J segment 5 bases; nucleotides outside the gene matches: 9. This CDR3 is built from 14 residues. Germline CDR1 is MNHEY and CDR2 is SVGAGI. Here the CDR3 reads CASSKPGGVNEQYF. In nucleotides, the CDR3 is TGTGCCAGCAGCAAACCAGGGGGCGTCAACGAGCAGTACTTC.

The rearrangement links TRBV7-9 to TRBJ2-6; D not resolved. With 5 bases removed from V and 2 bases from J, the gap between germline ends came to 10 bases. CDR3 length equals 15 residues. Germline CDR1 reads SEHNR; CDR2 reads FQNEAQ (reference sequence). The CDR3 DNA reads TGTGCCAGCAGCCCACGGGCGGCTGGGGCCAACGTCCTGACTTTC. Residues: CASSPRAAGANVLTF.

J is TRBJ2-1 and V is TRBV27, with D perhaps given as TRBD1 or TRBD2 (6 bases each). The germline CDR1 and CDR2 sequences are MNHEY and SMNVEV (reference sequence). V dropped 2 bases and J dropped 1 base, with 12 bases sitting between them. The CDR3 contains 16 residues. The CDR3 nucleotides are TGTGCCAGCAGTTTAGACACAGGGAGGTCCTACAATGAGCAGTTCTTC. It translates to CASSLDTGRSYNEQFF.

The J gene is TRBJ2-3, the V gene TRBV27; a weak D match, TRBD2 (7 bases). This CDR3 has 15 amino acids. Germline CDR1 is MNHEY and CDR2 is SMNVEV (reference sequence). Trimming cost V 6 bases and J 4 bases, with 17 bases left between them. CDR3 in DNA: TGTGCCAGCAGCTTTAGGGGGAGGGACGCAGATACGCAGTATTTT. It yields the protein CASSFRGRDADTQYF.

The CDR3 reads CAIRGLAGEQYF. The CDR3 DNA follows: TGTGCCATCAGGGGACTAGCGGGAGAGCAGTACTTC. The chain recombines TRBV10-3 with TRBJ2-7, with 13 bases identical to TRBD2. The V gene end was trimmed by 6 bases and the J gene end by 7 bases; junction bases not matched to a gene: 0. Germline V gene data show CDR1 as ENHRY and CDR2 as SYGVKD. The CDR3 is 12 residues long.

This chain uses TRBV15 with TRBJ1-5, with 7 bases fitting TRBD1. The germline V gene encodes CDR1 LNHNV and CDR2 YYDKDF (reference sequence). This CDR3 comprises 17 residues. V lost 1 base, J lost 2 bases, and 8 bases stayed unmatched. The CDR3 spells CATSRGQGGYGNQPQHF. CDR3 DNA: TGTGCCACCAGCAGAGGACAGGGTGGATATGGCAATCAGCCCCAGCATTTT.

This chain links TRBV4-1 with TRBJ2-7, with D maybe TRBD1 (5 bases). CDR3 length: 16 amino acids. With 4 bases removed from V and 1 base from J, the gap between germline ends came to 17 bases. The germline V gene encodes CDR1 MGHRA and CDR2 YSYEKL. CDR3 bases: TGCGCCAGCAGCCTGGACATCGACCCCCAATCCTACGAGCAGTACTTC. It translates to CASSLDIDPQSYEQYF.

A word on this clone: A much larger clone sits a single nucleotide away, making a read error possible. The CDR3 spells CAWSRGGIENSPLHF. The DNA of the CDR3 is TGTGCCTGGAGTAGGGGCGGGATCGAGAATTCACCCCTCCACTTT. This rearrangement joins TRBV30 to TRBJ1-6; D is perhaps TRBD1 (5 bases). Trimming removed 2 bases from V and 7 bases from J, with 15 bases in between. CDR1 is GTSNPN and CDR2 is SVGIG in the germline V gene (reference sequence). CDR3 length: 15 amino acids.

In regard to this clone: The identical CDR3 is also encoded by other nucleotide sequences in the sample. The V and J genes are TRBV5-1 and TRBJ2-3; no definite D call. The V gene's germline CDR1 is SGHRS and CDR2 YFSETQ. This CDR3 comprises 13 residues. V was pared by 0 bases and J by 2 bases, with 4 bases between. CDR3 DNA: TGCGCCAGCAGCTTGGATTCCACAGATACGCAGTATTTT. Protein product: CASSLDSTDTQYF.

The chain employs TRBV18 and TRBJ1-1; D remains unclear. Deletions cut 1 base from V and 5 bases from J, with 11 bases between. This CDR3 is 14 amino acids long. Germline CDR1 and CDR2: KGHSH and LQKENI. The CDR3 sequence: CASSPQGIETEAFF. Written as DNA, the CDR3 is TGTGCCAGCTCACCACAGGGAATCGAAACTGAAGCTTTCTTT.

The gene calls are TRBV5-1 and TRBJ2-3, with D possibly matching TRBD1 (5 bases). The CDR3 is 14 residues long. The germline V and J ends were trimmed by 2 bases and 4 bases, with 11 bases remaining between them. Germline V lookup: CDR1 SGHRS, CDR2 YFSETQ. The CDR3: CASSFAIRADTQYF. DNA of the CDR3: TGCGCCAGCAGCTTTGCTATCAGGGCAGATACGCAGTATTTT.

V usage is TRBV7-2 and J usage is TRBJ1-3; D uncertain. Trimming stripped 5 bases from V and 4 bases from J, with 12 bases between. The CDR3 spans 14 residues. From germline, CDR1 is SGHTA and CDR2 FQGNSA. For the CDR3, the DNA is TGTGCCAGCAGCCCCCGGATGGTGGGAAACACCATATATTTT. Its protein is CASSPRMVGNTIYF.

V and J are TRBV29-1 and TRBJ2-5, with 9 bases matching TRBD2. This CDR3 is 17 amino acids long. The V gene's germline CDR1 is SQVTM and CDR2 ANQGSEA. V was pared by 4 bases and J by 2 bases, with 14 bases of the junction left unmatched. In nucleotides, the CDR3 is TGCAGCGTTGTGTTGGTTGCGAGCGGGAGGCGTCAAGAGACCCAGTACTTC. Translating it yields CSVVLVASGRRQETQYF.

The chain uses TRBV2 and TRBJ1-4; no definite D call. Deletions cut 0 bases from V and 8 bases from J, with 16 bases between. The CDR3 has 16 residues. Germline CDR1 is SNHLY and CDR2 is FYNNEI. CDR3 region: CASSEALGGRREKLFF. The CDR3, as DNA: TGTGCCAGCAGTGAAGCGCTAGGAGGGAGGCGGGAAAAACTGTTTTTT.

The chain carries TRBV27 and TRBJ2-3; D not resolved. V was clipped by 2 bases and J by 8 bases, with 8 bases between them. The CDR3 contains 12 residues. Germline assignment: CDR1 MNHEY and CDR2 SMNVEV (reference sequence). CDR3 DNA: TGTGCCAGCAGTTTACGGGTTGGTACGCAGTATTTT. Translating gives CASSLRVGTQYF.

The chain joins TRBV7-3 to TRBJ2-1; 11 nucleotides align to TRBD2. This CDR3 comprises 15 residues. Germline lookup yields CDR1 SGHTA and CDR2 FQGTGA. J lost 8 bases, V lost 1 base, and 4 bases had no gene match. The CDR3 bases are TGTGCCAGCAGCTTAAGTACTAGCGGGAGCGATGAGCAGTTCTTC. This encodes CASSLSTSGSDEQFF.

The rearrangement links TRBV19 to TRBJ2-1; 11 nucleotides line up with TRBD2. Per the germline V gene, CDR1 is LNHDA and CDR2 is SQIVND (reference sequence). This CDR3 is built from 14 residues. After removal of 5 bases from V and 9 bases from J, the junction contained 6 bases not matched to a gene. CDR3 nucleotide sequence: TGTGCCAGTAGTCACCTACTAGCGGGAGTTGAGCAGTTCTTC. Translating gives CASSHLLAGVEQFF.

As regards this clone: Within the sample, other DNA sequences also encode this same CDR3. V is TRBV10-3 and J is TRBJ1-1, with TRBD1 identical over 7 bases. V lost 5 bases and J lost 1; bases outside the gene matches: 4. Germline values: CDR1 ENHRY, CDR2 SYGVKD. This CDR3 is built from 14 residues. CDR3: CAISSGTANTEAFF. The CDR3 DNA is TGTGCCATCAGTTCCGGGACAGCGAACACTGAAGCTTTCTTT.

V is TRBV6-5 and J is TRBJ1-4, with D unclear. V lost 6 bases to trimming and J lost 2 bases, with 10 bases between them. Germline CDR1 and CDR2: MNHEY and SVGAGI. This CDR3 comprises 14 residues. In nucleotides, the CDR3 is TGTGCCAGCAGGGCCGGTGGTACTAATGAAAAACTGTTTTTT. This encodes CASRAGGTNEKLFF.

V and J are TRBV15 and TRBJ2-5; a weak D match, TRBD1 (6 bases). Trimming cost V 7 bases and J 2 bases, with 17 bases left between them. CDR1 and CDR2 (germline): LNHNV, YYDKDF (reference sequence). This CDR3 contains 15 residues. CDR3 amino acids: CATTQDSQIQETQYF. DNA of the CDR3: TGTGCCACCACCCAGGACAGTCAAATACAAGAGACCCAGTACTTC.

This clone appeared a few times. This chain uses TRBV2 with TRBJ2-7, with D possibly matching TRBD1 (6 bases). Trimming removed 5 bases from V and 5 bases from J, with 13 bases in between. The V gene's germline CDR1 is SNHLY and CDR2 FYNNEI. The CDR3 sequence is 13 residues long. The CDR3 spells CASSPGDGDEQYF. CDR3 DNA: TGTGCCAGCAGTCCAGGGGATGGCGACGAGCAGTACTTC.

The chain is built from TRBV21-1 and TRBJ2-7. TRBV21-1 is flagged as a pseudogene. There are 12 residues in the CDR3. CDR3 nucleotides: TGTGCCAGCAGAAGGGCTTTGTACGAGCAGTACTTC. This codes for CASRRALYEQYF.

The V gene is TRBV28, the J gene TRBJ2-7; D is unclear. Trimming removed 9 bases at V and 9 bases at J, with 18 bases between. From germline, CDR1 is MDHEN and CDR2 SYDVKM. The CDR3 covers 12 residues. The CDR3 is CASQGVGQAQYF. The CDR3, as DNA: TGTGCCAGTCAAGGAGTAGGGCAGGCGCAGTACTTC.

The chain combines TRBV6-1 with TRBJ2-3; 8 bases align to TRBD1. CDR3 size: 15 residues. The V gene end was trimmed by 1 base and the J gene end by 4 bases; junction bases not matched to a gene: 4. The germline V gene has CDR1 MNHNS and CDR2 SASEGT. The CDR3 sequence: CASSEVSGGADTQYF. The CDR3 nucleotides read TGTGCCAGCAGTGAAGTTTCAGGGGGCGCAGATACGCAGTATTTT.

This chain connects TRBV28 to TRBJ1-6; D may be TRBD1 (6 bases). V lost 5 bases to trimming and J lost 7 bases, with 18 bases between them. The germline CDR1 and CDR2 sequences are MDHEN and SYDVKM. CDR3 length: 16 amino acids. DNA of the CDR3: TGTGCCAGCAGTCCCGGGACACGGGGAAACAATTCACCCCTCCACTTT. Encoded protein: CASSPGTRGNNSPLHF.